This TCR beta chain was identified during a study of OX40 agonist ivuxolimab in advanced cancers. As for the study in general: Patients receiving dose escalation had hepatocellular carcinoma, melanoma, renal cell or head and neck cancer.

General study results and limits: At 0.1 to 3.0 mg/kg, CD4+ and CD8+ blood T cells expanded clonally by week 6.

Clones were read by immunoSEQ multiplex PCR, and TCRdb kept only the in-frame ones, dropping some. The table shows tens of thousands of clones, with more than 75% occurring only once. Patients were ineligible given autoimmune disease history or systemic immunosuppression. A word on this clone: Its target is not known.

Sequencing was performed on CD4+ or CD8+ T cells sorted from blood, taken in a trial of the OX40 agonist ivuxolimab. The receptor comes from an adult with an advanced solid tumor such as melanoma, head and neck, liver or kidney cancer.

Written as DNA, the CDR3 is TGTGCCAGCAGTGGAGCGGGAGGTGTTGAAGAGACCCAGTACTTC. This encodes CASSGAGGVEETQYF. This chain links TRBV6-1 with TRBJ2-5; 9 nucleotides match TRBD2. This CDR3 is built from 15 residues. CDR1 is MNHNS and CDR2 is SASEGT in the germline V gene. J gave up 3 bases and V 4 bases, and 6 bases lay outside the gene matches.